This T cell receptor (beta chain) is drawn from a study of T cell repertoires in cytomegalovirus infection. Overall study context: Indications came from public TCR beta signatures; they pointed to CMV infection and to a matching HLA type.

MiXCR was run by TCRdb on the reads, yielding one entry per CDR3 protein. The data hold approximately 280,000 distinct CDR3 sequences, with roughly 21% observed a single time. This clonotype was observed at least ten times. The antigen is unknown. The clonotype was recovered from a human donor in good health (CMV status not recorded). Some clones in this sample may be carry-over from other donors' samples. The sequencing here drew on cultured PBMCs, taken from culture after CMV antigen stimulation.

CDR3 sequence: CASSLTITGELFF. The CDR3, as DNA: TGTGCCAGCAGCCTGACAATTACCGGGGAGCTGTTTTTT. The V and J genes are TRBV7-2 and TRBJ2-2; no reliable D call. V was cut by 5 bases and J by 5 bases, with 9 bases left in between. The CDR3 has 13 amino acids. The germline gives CDR1 SGHTA, CDR2 FQGNSA.